This TCR beta chain was recorded in a study of T cells in Graves' hyperthyroidism and ophthalmopathy. PBMCs were collected from a roughly 10 ml volume of fresh peripheral blood. Authors of the study amplified TCR beta CDR3 regions from RNA transcripts. The HTBI primer set drove a first-round RT-PCR of the TCR CDR3. TCRdb passed the multiplex PCR reads through MiXCR, listing each CDR3 protein once. The sample holds more than 300,000 distinct CDR3 sequences, approximately 15% seen once. Study-wide results and caveats: The model foresaw ophthalmopathy a median about 6.1 months prior to onset.

CDR3 length: 14 amino acids. V gave up 7 bases and J gave up 3 bases; unmatched junction bases: 4. This clonotype has a count of ten or more. Its antigen is unidentified. Sequenced input: blood. The sequence was obtained from a woman aged 30 to 39 with Graves' ophthalmopathy. The chain recombines TRBV12-3 or TRBV12-4 with TRBJ1-3; 9 bases map to TRBD1. For the CDR3, the DNA is TGTGCCAGCATCCCGACAGGGGGTGGAAACACCATATATTTT. This sequence encodes CASIPTGGGNTIYF.